The 9 T cell receptor beta chains given below trace back to one sample, sequenced in a study of shared clonotypes between healthy human individuals. Sequenced by immunoSEQ multiplex PCR; TCRdb stores in-frame clones only, minus some. The table has fewer than 1 million clones, around 96% seen once. Positive CCR7 selection of CD45RO-negative cells yielded the naive CD8 cells, and terminally differentiated effector memory CD45RA+ cells were excluded. The sample comprised naive CD8+ T cells sorted from blood. All receptors derive from a man younger than 40 in good health.

About this clone: Additional DNA sequences in this sample encode the identical CDR3. The V call is TRBV11-2, the J call TRBJ2-7; either TRBD1 or TRBD2 may fit D (5 bases each). V lost 1 base and J 5 bases, leaving 6 bases between the germline ends. Germline CDR1 reads SGHAT; CDR2 reads FQNNGV. CDR3 length: 12 amino acids. DNA of the CDR3: TGTGCCAGCAGCTTAGGGGGGAACGAGCAGTACTTC. Residues: CASSLGGNEQYF. Full variable domain (remainder filled in from reference TRBV11-2 and TRBJ2-7): EAGVAQSPRYKIIEKRQSVAFWCNPISGHATLYWYQQILGQGPKLLIQFQNNGVVDDSQLPKDRFSAERLKGVDSTLKIQPAKLEDSAVYLCASSLGGNEQYFGPGTRLTVT.

CDR3 DNA: TGTGCCAGCAGCCAAGCAGGGTTTCGTGAGCAGTTCTTC. This codes for CASSQAGFREQFF. J is TRBJ2-1 and V is TRBV14; a weak D match, TRBD1 (5 bases). The CDR3 covers 13 residues. Trimming shortened V by 1 base and J by 9 bases, and 10 bases separated the two germline ends. CDR1 SGHDN and CDR2 FVKESK come from the germline V gene.

The chain links TRBV14 to TRBJ2-7; D call uncertain. Germline V CDR1 and CDR2: SGHDN, FVKESK. This CDR3 region has 14 residues. Trimming removed 4 bases at V and 2 bases at J, with 12 bases between. The CDR3 coding sequence is TGTGCCAGCAGCCCCCTCGGCCTCGCCTACGAGCAGTACTTC. As protein: CASSPLGLAYEQYF. Based on the CDR3 plus reference TRBV14 and TRBJ2-7, the full variable domain is EAGVTQFPSHSVIEKGQTVTLRCDPISGHDNLYWYRRVMGKEIKFLLHFVKESKQDESGMPNNRFLAERTGGTYSTLKVQPAELEDSGVYFCASSPLGLAYEQYFGPGTRLTVT.

This sequence joins TRBV5-1 and TRBJ2-1; the D call may be TRBD1 or TRBD2 (5 bases each). This CDR3 has 17 amino acids. Germline V CDR1 and CDR2: SGHRS, YFSETQ. Trimming shortened V by 0 bases and J by 4 bases, and 17 bases separated the two germline ends. The CDR3 loop is CASSLARTVGAYNEQFF. The CDR3 DNA reads as TGCGCCAGCAGCTTGGCCAGGACGGTCGGGGCATACAATGAGCAGTTCTTC.

CDR3 DNA sequence: TGCGCCAGCAGCTTGTGGCCGAACACCGGGGAGCTGTTTTTT. It encodes CASSLWPNTGELFF. V usage is TRBV5-1 and J usage is TRBJ2-2; unclear D gene. V was clipped by 1 base and J by 0 bases, with 4 bases between them. CDR1 is SGHRS and CDR2 is YFSETQ in the germline V gene. The CDR3 runs to 14 residues.

This clone was observed once. The J gene is TRBJ1-5, the V gene TRBV7-9; possibly TRBD1 for D (5 bases). V dropped 4 bases and J dropped 0 bases, with 7 bases sitting between them. Germline V lookup: CDR1 SEHNR, CDR2 FQNEAQ (reference sequence). This CDR3 is built from 14 residues. The CDR3 sequence: CASSSTDSNQPQHF. CDR3 nucleotides: TGTGCCAGCAGCTCGACAGATAGCAATCAGCCCCAGCATTTT.

V usage is TRBV6-4 and J usage is TRBJ2-1; 12 bases agree with TRBD1. V dropped 3 bases and J dropped 8; count of bases not matched to a gene: 5. The CDR3 has 15 residues. Looked up from germline, CDR1 is MRHNA and CDR2 is SNTAGT. The CDR3 bases are TGTGCCAGCAGTGAGACCGGGACAGGGGGCGATGAGCAGTTCTTC. It encodes CASSETGTGGDEQFF.

This clone has a single count. V gene TRBV6-5 combines with J gene TRBJ2-5, with D tentatively TRBD2 (6 bases). Per germline, CDR1 MNHEY and CDR2 SVGAGI. CDR3 size: 15 residues. Trimming shortened V by 2 bases and J by 2 bases, and 12 bases separated the two germline ends. CDR3 DNA: TGTGCCAGCAGTTACATGGGAGGTAGACAAGAGACCCAGTACTTC. Its protein product is CASSYMGGRQETQYF.

The chain employs TRBV5-8 and TRBJ2-7, with TRBD1 matching over 9 bases. Germline CDR1 and CDR2: SGHTS and YDEGEE. CDR3 length: 18 amino acids. Trimming at V came to 3 bases and at J to 2 bases, leaving 15 bases not matched to a gene. DNA of the CDR3: TGTGCCAGCAGCTATGCCGTGGACAGGGGTTTTTTGGCCTACGAGCAGTACTTC. Amino acid sequence: CASSYAVDRGFLAYEQYF.